Listed here are 3 T cell receptor beta chains from one sample, sequenced in a study of monozygotic twins with inflammatory bowel disease. TCRdb re-called the 5' RACE reads; every CDR3 protein appears as one record, without DNA. The listing contains approximately 400,000 distinct CDR3 sequences. Sequenced input: blood. Receptor source: a human donor with ulcerative colitis or Crohn's disease, or a healthy co-twin of an affected twin (not recorded which).

The rearrangement joins TRBV14 to TRBJ2-2; the TCRdb D gene call, TRBD1, has no DNA to confirm it. CDR1 is SGHDN, CDR2 FVKESK, per germline. This CDR3 comprises 15 residues. CDR3: CASSRTGAVTGELFF.

The chain combines TRBV11-2 with TRBJ1-5. The CDR3 has 13 amino acids. Germline values: CDR1 SGHAT, CDR2 FQNNGV. CDR3 protein: CASSLYMNQPQHF.

The rearrangement joins TRBV9 to TRBJ1-6; TCRdb gives TRBD1 as the D gene, but with no DNA this cannot be confirmed. Germline values: CDR1 SGDLS, CDR2 YYNGEE. The CDR3 length is 14 residues. The CDR3 here is CASSVGQYNSPLHF.